The 2 T cell receptor beta chains below come from one sample, sequenced in a study of T cell responses to AZD1222 COVID-19 vaccine. Profiling relied on immunoSEQ multiplex PCR, and the TCRdb table lists in-frame clones only, not all of them. The sample has around 140,000 clones; over 90% are singletons. This specimen consisted of peripheral blood, obtained on day 0 of AZD1222 vaccination. These receptors all stem from an adult in good health.

V and J are TRBV27 and TRBJ2-1, with 7 positions matching TRBD1. Unmatched junction bases numbered 9, after V lost 5 bases and J lost 2 bases. Germline CDR1 reads MNHEY; CDR2 reads SMNVEV (reference sequence). The CDR3 runs to 16 residues. In nucleotides, the CDR3 is TGTGCCAGCAGTCGTACCGGGACAGAGACCTACAATGAGCAGTTCTTC. Translated: CASSRTGTETYNEQFF.

The chain has TRBV9 and TRBJ2-1; TRBD2 might be the D (5 bases). The CDR3 contains 16 residues. Trimming took 0 bases from V and 0 from J, leaving 10 bases between them. Germline CDR1 reads SGDLS; CDR2 reads YYNGEE. DNA for the CDR3: TGTGCCAGCAGCGTAGCGGGTGGGAGCTCCTACAATGAGCAGTTCTTC. Translating gives CASSVAGGSSYNEQFF.